This T cell receptor beta chain is drawn from a study of Graves' ophthalmopathy and Graves' hyperthyroidism. There are 15 residues in the CDR3. V gave up 3 bases and J gave up 3 bases, with 14 bases separating them. This clonotype has at least ten counts. Antigen: not known. Whole-study results and caveats: Ophthalmopathy and stable hyperthyroidism were discriminated by a 13-signature model, with approximately 89% sensitivity and under 84% specificity.

Amplification of the TCR beta CDR3 regions used RNA transcripts (as template). First-round RT-PCR relied on HTBI primers, and a second-round multiplex PCR came next. TCRdb redid the calling of the multiplex PCR reads with MiXCR, one entry per CDR3 protein. The table has more than 300,000 distinct CDR3 sequences, about 18% seen once. Only newly diagnosed hyperthyroidism patients aged 18 to 65, with under 2 months' duration, were enrolled. Orbital computed tomography, together with clinical symptoms, serum thyroxine, TRAb and thyroid ultrasound, was used for diagnosis. The source of this sequence is an adult woman with stable Graves' hyperthyroidism. Sequencing was carried out using peripheral blood. The V and J genes are TRBV12-3 or TRBV12-4 and TRBJ1-2; D is unclear. The CDR3 nucleotides are TGTGCCAGCAGTTTTTCATACGGGTTGGACTATGGCTACACCTTC. It specifies CASSFSYGLDYGYTF.